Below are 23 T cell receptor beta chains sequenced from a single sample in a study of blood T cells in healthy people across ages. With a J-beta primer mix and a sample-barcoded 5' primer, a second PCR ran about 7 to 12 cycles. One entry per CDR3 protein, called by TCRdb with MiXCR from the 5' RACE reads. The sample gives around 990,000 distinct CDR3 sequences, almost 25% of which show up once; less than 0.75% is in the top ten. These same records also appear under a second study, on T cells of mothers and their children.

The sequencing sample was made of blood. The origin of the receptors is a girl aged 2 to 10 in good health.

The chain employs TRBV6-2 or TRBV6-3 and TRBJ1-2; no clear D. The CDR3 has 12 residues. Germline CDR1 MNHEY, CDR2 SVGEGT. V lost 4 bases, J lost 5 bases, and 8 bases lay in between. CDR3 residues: CASSFSSYGYTF. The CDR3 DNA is TGTGCCAGCAGTTTCTCGAGTTATGGCTACACCTTC.

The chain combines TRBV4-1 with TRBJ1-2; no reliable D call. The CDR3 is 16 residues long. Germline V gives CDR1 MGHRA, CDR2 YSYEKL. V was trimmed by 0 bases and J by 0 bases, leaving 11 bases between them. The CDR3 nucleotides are TGCGCCAGCAGCCAAGATCCCCAATCAGCTAACTATGGCTACACCTTC. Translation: CASSQDPQSANYGYTF.

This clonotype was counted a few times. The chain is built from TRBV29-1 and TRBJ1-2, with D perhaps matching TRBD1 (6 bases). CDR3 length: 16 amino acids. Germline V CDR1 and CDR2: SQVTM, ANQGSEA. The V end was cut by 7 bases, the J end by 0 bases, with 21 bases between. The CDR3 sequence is CSAERVQGIANYGYTF. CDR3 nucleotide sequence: TGCAGCGCCGAAAGGGTCCAGGGGATAGCTAACTATGGCTACACCTTC.

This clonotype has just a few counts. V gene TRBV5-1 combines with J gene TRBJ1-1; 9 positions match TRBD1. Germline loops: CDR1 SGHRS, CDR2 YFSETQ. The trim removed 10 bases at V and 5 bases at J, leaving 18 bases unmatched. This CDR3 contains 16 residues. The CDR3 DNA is TGCGCCGGCACCGACGCTCCGGGACAGGGAAGTACTGAAGCTTTCTTT. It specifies CAGTDAPGQGSTEAFF.

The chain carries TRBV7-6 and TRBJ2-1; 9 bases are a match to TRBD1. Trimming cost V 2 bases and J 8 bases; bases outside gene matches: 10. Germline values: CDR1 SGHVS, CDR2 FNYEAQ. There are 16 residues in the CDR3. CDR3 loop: CASSLYRMDRGYEQFF. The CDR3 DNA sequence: TGTGCCAGCAGCTTATATCGAATGGACAGGGGATATGAGCAGTTCTTC.

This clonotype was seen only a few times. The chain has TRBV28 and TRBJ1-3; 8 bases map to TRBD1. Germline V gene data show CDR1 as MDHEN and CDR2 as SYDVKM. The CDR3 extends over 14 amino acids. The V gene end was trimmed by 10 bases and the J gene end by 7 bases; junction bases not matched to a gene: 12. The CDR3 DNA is TGTGCCACGTTTCAGGGGGCGCAGGTTAACACCATATATTTT. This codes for CATFQGAQVNTIYF.

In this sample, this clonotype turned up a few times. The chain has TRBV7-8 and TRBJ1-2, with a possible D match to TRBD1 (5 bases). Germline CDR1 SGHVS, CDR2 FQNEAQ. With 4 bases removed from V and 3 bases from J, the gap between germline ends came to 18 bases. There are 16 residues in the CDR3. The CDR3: CASSWQSRGTDYGYTF. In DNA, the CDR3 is TGTGCCAGCAGCTGGCAAAGTAGAGGGACGGACTATGGCTACACCTTC.

The CDR3: CASSLVSMRAGESIQYF. The CDR3 nucleotides are TGTGCCAGCAGCTTAGTATCGATGCGGGCGGGGGAGTCCATTCAGTACTTC. The V call is TRBV7-9, the J call TRBJ2-4; 7 positions agree with TRBD2. The CDR3 is made up of 17 amino acids. The germline V gene has CDR1 SEHNR and CDR2 FQNEAQ (reference sequence). J was trimmed by 9 bases and V by 1 base; bases with no gene match: 15.

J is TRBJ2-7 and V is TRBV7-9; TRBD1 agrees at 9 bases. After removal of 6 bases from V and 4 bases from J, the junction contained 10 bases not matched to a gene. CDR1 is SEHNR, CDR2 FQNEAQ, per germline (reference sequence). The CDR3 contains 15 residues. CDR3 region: CASSPWTGESYEQYF. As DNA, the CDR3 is TGTGCCAGCAGTCCTTGGACAGGGGAGTCGTACGAGCAGTACTTC.

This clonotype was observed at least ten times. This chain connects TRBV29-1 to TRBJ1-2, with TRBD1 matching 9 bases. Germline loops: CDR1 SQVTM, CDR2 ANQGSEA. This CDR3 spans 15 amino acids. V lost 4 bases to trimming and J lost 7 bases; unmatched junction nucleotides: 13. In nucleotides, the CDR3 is TGCAGCGTTGTCCTTTCGGACAGGGGCTTTGCTGGCTACACCTTC. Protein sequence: CSVVLSDRGFAGYTF.

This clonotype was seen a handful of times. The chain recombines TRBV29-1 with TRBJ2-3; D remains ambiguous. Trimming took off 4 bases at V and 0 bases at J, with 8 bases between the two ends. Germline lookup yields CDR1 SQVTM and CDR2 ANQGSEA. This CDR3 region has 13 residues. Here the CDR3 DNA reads TGCAGCGTTGTGGCGGATAGCACAGATACGCAGTATTTT. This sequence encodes CSVVADSTDTQYF.

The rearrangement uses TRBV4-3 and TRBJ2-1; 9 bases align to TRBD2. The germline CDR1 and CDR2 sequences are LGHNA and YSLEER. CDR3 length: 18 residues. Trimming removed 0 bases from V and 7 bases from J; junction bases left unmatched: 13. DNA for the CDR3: TGCGCCAGCAGCCAAGATATCCAGCGGGGGGCCCTGGGGAATGAGCAGTTCTTC. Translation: CASSQDIQRGALGNEQFF.

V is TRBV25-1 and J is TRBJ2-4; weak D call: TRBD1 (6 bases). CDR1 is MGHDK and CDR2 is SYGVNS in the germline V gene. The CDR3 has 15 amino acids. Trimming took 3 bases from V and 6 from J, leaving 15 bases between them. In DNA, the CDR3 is TGTGCCAGCAGTGACAGCTCGACCAGGGGAAACATTCAGTACTTC. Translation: CASSDSSTRGNIQYF.

CDR3 region: CAIAVDRLNPGELFF. The CDR3 DNA is TGTGCCATTGCCGTCGACAGACTAAACCCCGGGGAGCTGTTTTTT. V usage is TRBV28 and J usage is TRBJ2-2; either TRBD1 or TRBD2 may supply D (5 bases each). This CDR3 comprises 15 residues. Trimming shortened V by 10 bases and J by 6 bases, and 21 bases separated the two germline ends. Germline assignment: CDR1 MDHEN and CDR2 SYDVKM.

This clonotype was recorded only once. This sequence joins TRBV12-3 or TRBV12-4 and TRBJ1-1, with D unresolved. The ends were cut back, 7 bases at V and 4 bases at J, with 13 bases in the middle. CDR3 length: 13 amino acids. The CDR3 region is CASTFDRGTEAFF. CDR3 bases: TGTGCCAGCACTTTTGACCGGGGCACTGAAGCTTTCTTT.

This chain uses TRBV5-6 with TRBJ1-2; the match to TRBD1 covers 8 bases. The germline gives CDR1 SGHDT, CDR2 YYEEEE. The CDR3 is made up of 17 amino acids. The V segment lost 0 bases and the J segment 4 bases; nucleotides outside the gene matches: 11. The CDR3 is CASSLGSYGTGFYGYTF. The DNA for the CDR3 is TGTGCCAGCAGCTTGGGATCCTACGGGACAGGCTTCTATGGCTACACCTTC.

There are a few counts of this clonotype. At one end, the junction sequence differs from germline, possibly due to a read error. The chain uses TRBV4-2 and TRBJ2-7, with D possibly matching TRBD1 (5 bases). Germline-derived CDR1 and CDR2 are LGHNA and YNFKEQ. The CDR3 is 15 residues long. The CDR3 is CACSQDFETAYEQYF. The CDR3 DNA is TGTGCCTGCAGCCAAGATTTTGAGACAGCCTACGAGCAGTACTTC.

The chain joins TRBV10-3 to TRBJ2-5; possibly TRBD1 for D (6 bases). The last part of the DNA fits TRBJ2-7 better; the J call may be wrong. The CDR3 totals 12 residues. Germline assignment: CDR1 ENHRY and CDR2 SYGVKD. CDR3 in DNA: TGTGCCATTCGGGACATAACACCCGAGCAGTACTTC. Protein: CAIRDITPEQYF.

For the CDR3, the DNA is TGTGCCAGCAGCTCCCTAGTCCGGGAATCGACCGGGGAGCTGTTTTTT. Protein product: CASSSLVRESTGELFF. The rearrangement uses TRBV28 and TRBJ2-2; possibly TRBD2 for D (5 bases). Germline CDR1 is MDHEN and CDR2 is SYDVKM. The CDR3 extends over 16 amino acids. Between the trimmed V and J ends, which lost 6 bases and 5 bases, there was a span of 19 bases.

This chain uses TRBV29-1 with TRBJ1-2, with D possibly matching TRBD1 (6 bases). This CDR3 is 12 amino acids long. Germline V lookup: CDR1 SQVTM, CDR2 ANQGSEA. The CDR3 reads CSTRTANYGYTF. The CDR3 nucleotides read TGCAGTACCCGGACAGCCAACTATGGCTACACCTTC.

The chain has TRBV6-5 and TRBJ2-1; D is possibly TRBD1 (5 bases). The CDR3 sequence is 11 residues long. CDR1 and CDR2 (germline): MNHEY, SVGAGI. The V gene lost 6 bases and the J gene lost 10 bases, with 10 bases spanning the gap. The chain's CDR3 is CASRKHREQFF. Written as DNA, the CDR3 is TGTGCCAGCAGAAAACACAGGGAGCAGTTCTTC.

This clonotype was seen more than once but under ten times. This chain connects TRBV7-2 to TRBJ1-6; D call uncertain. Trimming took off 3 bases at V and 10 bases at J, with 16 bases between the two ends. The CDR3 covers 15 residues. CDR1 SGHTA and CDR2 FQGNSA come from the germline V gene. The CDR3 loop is CASSLFWAEGSPLHF. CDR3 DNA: TGTGCCAGCAGCTTGTTCTGGGCGGAAGGCTCACCCCTCCACTTT.

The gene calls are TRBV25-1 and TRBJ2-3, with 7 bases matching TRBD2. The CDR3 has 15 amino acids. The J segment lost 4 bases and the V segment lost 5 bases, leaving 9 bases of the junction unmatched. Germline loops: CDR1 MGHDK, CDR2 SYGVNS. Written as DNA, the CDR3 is TGTGCCAGCAGTAGCGGGACCCCATTATCAGATACGCAGTATTTT. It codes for CASSSGTPLSDTQYF.